This T cell receptor beta chain was observed in a study of T cell repertoires in ileal Crohn's disease. Study-wide points: Endoscopic recurrence occurred in every patient whose clonality exceeded 26.8%.

A word on this clone: The target antigen is unknown.

Germline assignment: CDR1 SNHLY and CDR2 FYNNEI. The CDR3 loop spans 14 amino acids. V was shortened by 4 bases and J by 1 base, with 11 bases between the two germline ends. This table comes from immunoSEQ multiplex PCR, and its TCRdb copy is limited to in-frame clones, with some not included. This sample has about 59,000 clones, with roughly nine tenths found just once. This sample's time point: neoterminal ileum biopsy at postoperative endoscopy, about 6 months after surgery. The sequenced material came from ileal tissue. The chain employs TRBV2 and TRBJ2-7; a weak D match, TRBD2 (6 bases). This clonotype was obtained from an adult with Crohn's disease. CDR3 region: CASSVRGISYEQYV. In DNA, the CDR3 is TGTGCCAGCAGTGTACGGGGGATTTCCTACGAGCAGTACGTC.